Shown below are 17 T cell receptor beta chains from a single sample sequenced in a study of cytomegalovirus exposure and HLA in healthy donors. Vbeta (60) and Jbeta (13) primers were used in the PCR. Assay used: immunoSEQ multiplex PCR; TCRdb lists only in-frame clones, some missing. The sample shows under 130,000 clones, 15% of them seen only once. The sequenced sample was PBMCs. These receptor sequences come from a female donor in good health and CMV-seronegative.

This clone is a singleton in its sample. This chain connects TRBV28 to TRBJ1-2; D possibly corresponds to TRBD1 (5 bases). The CDR3 length is 14 residues. CDR1 MDHEN and CDR2 SYDVKM come from the germline V gene. V was trimmed by 3 bases and J by 4 bases, leaving 12 bases between them. Written as DNA, the CDR3 is TGTGCCAGCAGTTTTGGATCAGGGATCTATGGCTACACCTTC. Its protein is CASSFGSGIYGYTF.

This clone was counted between two and nine times. This rearrangement joins TRBV6-8 to TRBJ1-3; TRBD1 matches 8 bases. J gave up 2 bases and V 2 bases, and 5 bases lay outside the gene matches. The CDR3 is made up of 16 amino acids. Germline V gene sequence: CDR1 MNHGY, CDR2 SAAAGT. This chain's CDR3 is CASSYAPGQAGNTIYF. CDR3 DNA: TGTGCCAGCAGTTACGCACCGGGACAGGCTGGAAACACCATATATTTT.

The sample holds a few counts of this clone. The chain links TRBV5-1 to TRBJ2-7; TRBD2 might be the D (5 bases). V was clipped by 4 bases and J by 5 bases, with 16 bases between them. Per the germline V gene, CDR1 is SGHRS and CDR2 is YFSETQ. This CDR3 contains 14 residues. The CDR3 reads CASSEPRGGDEQYF. In nucleotides, the CDR3 is TGCGCCAGCAGCGAACCCCGAGGAGGAGACGAGCAGTACTTC.

This clone was picked up many times. This chain connects TRBV5-1 to TRBJ1-3; D might be TRBD1 (6 bases). The CDR3 has 19 residues. Trimming took off 4 bases at V and 3 bases at J, with 26 bases between the two ends. Germline V gene sequence: CDR1 SGHRS, CDR2 YFSETQ. The CDR3 DNA is TGCGCCAGCAGCCCTCGATCCGCCGGGACAACCCCCGTTGGAAACACCATATATTTT. Residues: CASSPRSAGTTPVGNTIYF.

In this sample, this clone turned up a few times. This chain joins TRBV28 and TRBJ2-7; 11 nucleotides match TRBD1. The CDR3 runs to 15 residues. Germline V gene data show CDR1 as MDHEN and CDR2 as SYDVKM. V shed 3 bases, J shed 4 bases, and the junction held 5 bases outside the gene matches. Here the CDR3 DNA reads TGTGCCAGCAGTTTCGGGACAGGGGGTACATACGAGCAGTACTTC. Translated, it gives CASSFGTGGTYEQYF.

The gene calls are TRBV5-1 and TRBJ2-3; possible D gene TRBD2, 7 bases. The CDR3 is 15 residues long. Trimming stripped 0 bases from V and 4 bases from J, with 12 bases between. The germline V gene encodes CDR1 SGHRS and CDR2 YFSETQ. For the CDR3, the DNA is TGCGCCAGCAGCTTGGTGGGGCGGGGGCCAGATACGCAGTATTTT. Protein product: CASSLVGRGPDTQYF.

This clone has only a few counts. The chain uses TRBV7-6 and TRBJ2-2, with D hard to call. V dropped 1 base and J dropped 4 bases, with 13 bases sitting between them. The CDR3 length is 16 residues. Germline lookup yields CDR1 SGHVS and CDR2 FNYEAQ. The CDR3 loop is CASSLGAGPTTGELFF. The DNA of the CDR3 is TGTGCCAGCAGCTTAGGAGCAGGCCCGACCACCGGGGAGCTGTTTTTT.

V and J are TRBV7-9 and TRBJ2-5, with 7 bases identical to TRBD1. The CDR3 extends over 13 amino acids. The junction had 2 bases not matched to a gene; V was cut back by 6 bases and J by 1 base. Germline lookup yields CDR1 SEHNR and CDR2 FQNEAQ (reference sequence). The CDR3 spells CASRTGVQETQYF. The DNA for the CDR3 is TGTGCCAGCAGAACAGGGGTCCAAGAGACCCAGTACTTC.

This clone has more than one count but fewer than ten. This rearrangement joins TRBV4-3 to TRBJ2-1; 7 bases match TRBD2. Germline CDR1 and CDR2: LGHNA and YSLEER. Unmatched junction bases numbered 0, after V lost 3 bases and J lost 1 base. The CDR3 has 14 amino acids. Here the CDR3 DNA reads TGCGCCAGCAGCCAGGGGGGGTCCTACAATGAGCAGTTCTTC. This gives the protein CASSQGGSYNEQFF.

This clone showed up just a few times. This chain uses TRBV30 with TRBJ2-1, with D maybe TRBD2 (6 bases). V shed 3 bases and J shed 10 bases, with 10 bases lying between them. Germline loops: CDR1 GTSNPN, CDR2 SVGIG (reference sequence). This CDR3 region has 11 residues. The CDR3 spells CAWRDYQEQFF. For the CDR3, the DNA is TGTGCCTGGAGGGACTACCAAGAGCAGTTCTTC.

This clone was found a few times. The J gene is TRBJ2-1, the V gene TRBV4-1; 13 positions agree with TRBD2. V dropped 1 base and J dropped 10; count of bases not matched to a gene: 10. The CDR3 is 17 residues long. CDR1 is MGHRA and CDR2 is YSYEKL in the germline V gene. CDR3 DNA sequence: TGCGCCAGCAGCCAAGGGGCACTAGCGGGAGGGGTTGGAGAGCAGTTCTTC. Translation gives CASSQGALAGGVGEQFF.

J is TRBJ1-5 and V is TRBV4-2; D gene uncertain. CDR3 length: 13 amino acids. Trimming took off 0 bases at V and 6 bases at J, with 6 bases between the two ends. Germline-derived CDR1 and CDR2 are LGHNA and YNFKEQ. Written as DNA, the CDR3 is TGTGCCAGCAGCCAAGAGGCAGGTCAGCCCCAGCATTTT. This gives the protein CASSQEAGQPQHF.

This clone has just a few counts. This chain links TRBV18 with TRBJ2-7; the match to TRBD1 covers 7 bases. The length of the CDR3 is 15 residues. Germline CDR1 reads KGHSH; CDR2 reads LQKENI. V gave up 4 bases and J gave up 6 bases; unmatched junction bases: 12. The CDR3 nucleotides read TGTGCCAGCTCACGCAGGGATGGACAGGCTAGCGAGCAGTACTTC. Translated, it gives CASSRRDGQASEQYF.

The rearrangement uses TRBV7-2 and TRBJ2-1; the D gene is possibly TRBD1 (6 bases). The CDR3 is 16 residues long. Germline V gene lookup returns CDR1 SGHTA and CDR2 FQGNSA. V was pared by 2 bases and J by 6 bases, with 17 bases between. CDR3 residues: CASSLFGGPPGNEQFF. Written as DNA, the CDR3 is TGTGCCAGCAGCTTATTTGGGGGCCCTCCGGGCAATGAGCAGTTCTTC. Full variable domain (outside the CDR3, taken from reference TRBV7-2 and TRBJ2-1): GAGVSQSPSNKVTEKGKDVELRCDPISGHTALYWYRQSLGQGLEFLIYFQGNSAPDKSGLPSDRFSAERTGGSVSTLTIQRTQQEDSAVYLCASSLFGGPPGNEQFFGPGTRLTVL.

This clone was seen only a few times. The rearrangement uses TRBV27 and TRBJ2-2, with D maybe TRBD1 (5 bases). V dropped 4 bases and J dropped 5 bases, with 8 bases sitting between them. There are 13 residues in the CDR3. Germline CDR1 is MNHEY and CDR2 is SMNVEV (reference sequence). DNA for the CDR3: TGTGCCAGCAGTTGGGGCACGACCGGGGAGCTGTTTTTT. This sequence encodes CASSWGTTGELFF.

The DNA of the CDR3 is TGTGCCAGCAGCGTACGAGCGGGAGATTTCGAGCAGTTCTTC. Amino acid sequence: CASSVRAGDFEQFF. This chain connects TRBV9 to TRBJ2-1, with 8 bases matching TRBD2. From germline, CDR1 is SGDLS and CDR2 YYNGEE. This CDR3 spans 14 amino acids. J gave up 10 bases and V 1 base, and 7 bases lay outside the gene matches.

This chain links TRBV28 with TRBJ2-1; D unresolved. In germline, CDR1 is MDHEN, CDR2 SYDVKM. This CDR3 comprises 13 residues. V was cut by 1 base and J by 6 bases, with 7 bases left in between. CDR3 sequence (DNA): TGTGCCAGCAGTTTATTCGGTTCCAATGAGCAGTTCTTC. This gives the protein CASSLFGSNEQFF. The full variable domain, with the rest looked up from reference TRBV28 and TRBJ2-1, is DVKVTQSSRYLVKRTGEKVFLECVQDMDHENMFWYRQDPGLGLRLIYFSYDVKMKEKGDIPEGYSVSREKKERFSLILESASTNQTSMYLCASSLFGSNEQFFGPGTRLTVL.